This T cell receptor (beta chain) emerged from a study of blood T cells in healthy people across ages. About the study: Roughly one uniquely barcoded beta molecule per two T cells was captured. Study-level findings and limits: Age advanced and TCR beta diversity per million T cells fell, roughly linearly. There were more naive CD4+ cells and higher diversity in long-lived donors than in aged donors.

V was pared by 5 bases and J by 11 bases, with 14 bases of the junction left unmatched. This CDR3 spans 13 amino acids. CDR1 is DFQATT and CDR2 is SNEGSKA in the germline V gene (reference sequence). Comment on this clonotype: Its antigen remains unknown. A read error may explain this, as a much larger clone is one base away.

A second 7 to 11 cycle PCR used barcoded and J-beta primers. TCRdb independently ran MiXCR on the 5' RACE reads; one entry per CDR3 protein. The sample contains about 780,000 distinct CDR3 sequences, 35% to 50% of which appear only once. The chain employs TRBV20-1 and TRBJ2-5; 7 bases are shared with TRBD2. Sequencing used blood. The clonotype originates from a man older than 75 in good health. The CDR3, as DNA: TGCAGTGCTCCCAGTAACGGACGGGGGGAGCAGTACTTC. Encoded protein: CSAPSNGRGEQYF.